The 9 T cell receptor beta chains below come from one sample, sequenced in a study of blood T cells in healthy people across ages. A second PCR of about 6 to 11 cycles used a sample-barcoded 5' primer and a J-beta primer mix. TCRdb used MiXCR to reprocess the 5' RACE reads, holding one entry per CDR3 protein. This sample carries 650,000 to 1,000,000 distinct CDR3 sequences, approximately 35% of them seen once, and the ten largest clones take 10% to 15%. Source material: blood. These receptors came from a young man in good health.

The sample holds a few counts of this clonotype. The rearrangement joins TRBV2 to TRBJ2-2; 10 bases are a match to TRBD2. The germline V gene has CDR1 SNHLY and CDR2 FYNNEI. V lost 0 bases to trimming and J lost 3 bases; unmatched junction nucleotides: 4. This CDR3 region has 17 residues. The CDR3 spells CASSEALLAGDTGELFF. CDR3 coding DNA: TGTGCCAGCAGTGAAGCGCTGCTAGCGGGGGACACCGGGGAGCTGTTTTTT.

V is TRBV4-2 and J is TRBJ2-7; the D gene is possibly TRBD2 (7 bases). The DNA end lines up better with TRBJ2-4; the J call may be wrong. The CDR3 covers 17 residues. Germline V gene data show CDR1 as LGHNA and CDR2 as YNFKEQ. CDR3: CASSQVGRGRRENIQYF. The CDR3 nucleotides read TGTGCCAGCAGCCAAGTAGGGAGGGGGAGGAGGGAAAACATTCAGTACTTC.

A few counts support this clonotype. J is TRBJ2-7 and V is TRBV7-9; D uncertain. Germline CDR1 and CDR2: SEHNR and FQNEAQ (reference sequence). The CDR3 has 13 amino acids. The V end was cut by 1 base, the J end by 10 bases, with 14 bases between. CDR3: CASSLEYNLGQYF. CDR3 coding DNA: TGTGCCAGCAGCTTAGAGTACAACCTCGGACAGTACTTC.

This chain links TRBV4-3 with TRBJ1-6; D gene ambiguous. The V gene's germline CDR1 is LGHNA and CDR2 YSLEER. The V end lost 1 base, the J end lost 3 bases, and 7 bases lay between the germline ends. This CDR3 contains 15 residues. CDR3 region: CASSQGGVYNSPLHF. In DNA form, the CDR3 reads TGCGCCAGCAGCCAAGGTGGGGTCTATAATTCACCCCTCCACTTT.

This clonotype was seen many times. This chain joins TRBV4-3 and TRBJ2-3; weak D call: TRBD2 (6 bases). Germline V gene lookup returns CDR1 LGHNA and CDR2 YSLEER. V was trimmed by 1 base and J by 4 bases, leaving 15 bases between them. The CDR3 runs 16 residues. In nucleotides, the CDR3 is TGCGCCAGCAGCCAAGTTGCGACTAGTAGGGCAGATACGCAGTATTTT. This sequence encodes CASSQVATSRADTQYF.

The chain has TRBV7-9 and TRBJ2-5, with D possibly being TRBD1 (6 bases). From germline, CDR1 is SEHNR and CDR2 FQNEAQ (reference sequence). This CDR3 is built from 13 residues. Trimming left V 1 base short and J 7 bases short, with 10 bases between. In DNA, the CDR3 is TGTGCCAGCAGCTTAGAGGGACATGCGACCCAGTACTTC. It translates to CASSLEGHATQYF.

The chain recombines TRBV5-1 with TRBJ2-7; possibly TRBD1 for D (6 bases). The CDR3 extends over 16 amino acids. V was pared by 0 bases and J by 7 bases, with 20 bases between. Germline assignment: CDR1 SGHRS and CDR2 YFSETQ. For the CDR3, the DNA is TGCGCCAGCAGCTTGGGAGGGACACCAGCCTACAATGAGCAGTACTTC. It codes for CASSLGGTPAYNEQYF.

This chain connects TRBV14 to TRBJ1-1, with TRBD1 identical over 12 bases. This CDR3 region has 23 residues. From germline, CDR1 is SGHDN and CDR2 FVKESK. J gave up 1 base and V 2 bases, and 23 bases lay outside the gene matches. The CDR3 DNA reads TGTGCCAGCAGCCAACTCCGAATTGGGGACAGGGGGCGAAAGTCGGCCAAGAACACTGAAGCTTTCTTT. Amino acid sequence: CASSQLRIGDRGRKSAKNTEAFF. The full variable domain, its missing parts supplied by reference TRBV14 and TRBJ1-1, is EAGVTQFPSHSVIEKGQTVTLRCDPISGHDNLYWYRRVMGKEIKFLLHFVKESKQDESGMPNNRFLAERTGGTYSTLKVQPAELEDSGVYFCASSQLRIGDRGRKSAKNTEAFFGQGTRLTVV.

The chain combines TRBV6-5 with TRBJ1-1; D is ambiguous. This CDR3 comprises 13 residues. CDR1 is MNHEY, CDR2 SVGAGI, per germline. V gave up 5 bases and J gave up 11 bases, with 18 bases separating them. CDR3 bases: TGTGCCAGCAGTGACGAGTTGAAGAGTTCGGCTTTCTTT. This sequence encodes CASSDELKSSAFF.